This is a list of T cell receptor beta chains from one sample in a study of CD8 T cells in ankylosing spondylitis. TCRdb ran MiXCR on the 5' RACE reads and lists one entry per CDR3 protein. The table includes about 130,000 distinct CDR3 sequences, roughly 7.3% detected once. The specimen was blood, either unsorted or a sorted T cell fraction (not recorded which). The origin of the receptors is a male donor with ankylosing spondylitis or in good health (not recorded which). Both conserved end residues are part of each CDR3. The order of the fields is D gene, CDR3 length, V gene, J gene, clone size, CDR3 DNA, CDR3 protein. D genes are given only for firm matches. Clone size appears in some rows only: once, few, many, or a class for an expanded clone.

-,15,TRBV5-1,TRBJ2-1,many,TGCGCCAGCAGCTCCGACAGTACCCACGGGAATGAACAGTTCTTC,CASSSDSTHGNEQFF
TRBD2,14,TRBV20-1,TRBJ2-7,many,TGCAGTGCTGGGCTAGCGGGAGGACCCTACGAGCAGTACTTC,CSAGLAGGPYEQYF
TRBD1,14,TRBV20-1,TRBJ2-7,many,TGCAGTGCCCGGGACAGTATCGGGACCTACGAGCAGTACTTC,CSARDSIGTYEQYF
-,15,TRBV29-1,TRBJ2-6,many,TGCAGCGTTGAAGTTGGAACCTCTGGGGCCAACGTCCTGACTTTC,CSVEVGTSGANVLTF
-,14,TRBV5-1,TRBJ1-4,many,TGCGCCAGCAGCTTTACAGCCCTAGGTGAAAAACTGTTTTTT,CASSFTALGEKLFF
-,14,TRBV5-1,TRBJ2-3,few,TGCGCCAGCAGCTTGGCCGTCCTCACAGATACGCAGTATTTT,CASSLAVLTDTQYF
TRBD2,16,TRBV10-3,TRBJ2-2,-,TGTGCCACTCACGCGCCTAGCGGGGAGAACACCGGGGAGCTGTTTTTT,CATHAPSGENTGELFF
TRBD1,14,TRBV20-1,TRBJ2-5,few,TGCAGTGCCACAACTCGACAGGGGTTGGAGACCCAGTACTTC,CSATTRQGLETQYF
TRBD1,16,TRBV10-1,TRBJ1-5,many,TGCGCCAGCAGTGACGCCGACAGGGGGTCGAATCAGCCCCAGCATTTT,CASSDADRGSNQPQHF
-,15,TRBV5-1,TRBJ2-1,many,TGCGCCAGCAGCTTGGACCGGAGCTCCTACAATGAGCAGTTCTTC,CASSLDRSSYNEQFF
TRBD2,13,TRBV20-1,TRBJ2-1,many,TGCAGTGCTCCAAGCGGGAGTCATAATGAGCAGTTCTTC,CSAPSGSHNEQFF
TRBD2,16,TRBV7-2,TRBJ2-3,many,TGTGCCAGCAGCTCCCGACTAGCGACGAGCACAGATACGCAGTATTTT,CASSSRLATSTDTQYF
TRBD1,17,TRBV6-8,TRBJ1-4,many,TGTGCCAGCAGCCACCCGGGACAGGGGGCCAGTAATGAAAAACTGTTTTTT,CASSHPGQGASNEKLFF
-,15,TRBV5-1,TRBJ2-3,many,TGCGCCAGCAGCTTCGGAGCTAGCGAGACAGATACGCAGTATTTT,CASSFGASETDTQYF
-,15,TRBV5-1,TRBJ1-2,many,TGCGCCAGCAGCTTGGATAGGGGTTTAGCCTATGGCTACACCTTC,CASSLDRGLAYGYTF
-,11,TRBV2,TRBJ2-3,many,TGTGCCAGCACGCGAGAGGGTCCGCAGTATTTT,CASTREGPQYF
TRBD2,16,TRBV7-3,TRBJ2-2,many,TGTGCCAGCAGCTCCCGTAGCGGGGGAAGTATCGGGGAGCTGTTTTTT,CASSSRSGGSIGELFF
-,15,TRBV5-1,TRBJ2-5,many,TGCGCCAGCAGCTTGGCCTCGGACCTACAAGAGACCCAGTACTTC,CASSLASDLQETQYF
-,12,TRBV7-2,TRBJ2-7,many,TGTGCCAGCAGGCACAGGGAACACGAGCAGTACTTC,CASRHREHEQYF
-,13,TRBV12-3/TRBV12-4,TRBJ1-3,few,TGTGCCAGCACCCGGGGAGCTGGAAACACCATATATTTT,CASTRGAGNTIYF
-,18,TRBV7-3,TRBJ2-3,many,TGTGCCAGCAGCCCTACTAGGTCCCCCGGGGTCGGCACAGATACGCAGTATTTT,CASSPTRSPGVGTDTQYF
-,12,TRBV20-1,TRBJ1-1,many,TGCAGTGCTAGGGGGGGGAGCACTGAAGCTTTCTTT,CSARGGSTEAFF
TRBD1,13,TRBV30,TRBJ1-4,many,TGTGCCTGGAGCCAGGGGGCTGTTGAAAAACTGTTTTTT,CAWSQGAVEKLFF
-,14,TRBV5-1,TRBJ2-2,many,TGCGCCAGCAGCCCGAGTGGAGTGTCCGGGGAGCTGTTTTTT,CASSPSGVSGELFF
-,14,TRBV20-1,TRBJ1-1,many,TGCAGTGCTAGAAGGGGGGCGGTGAACACTGAAGCTTTCTTT,CSARRGAVNTEAFF
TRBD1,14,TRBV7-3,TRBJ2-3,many,TGTGCCAGCAGTCGGGACAGGGGCACAGATACGCAGTATTTT,CASSRDRGTDTQYF
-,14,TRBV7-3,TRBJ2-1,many,TGTGCCAGCGCCGTTGGGGGATCGATCAATGAGCAGTTCTTC,CASAVGGSINEQFF
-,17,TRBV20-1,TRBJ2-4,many,TGCAGTGCTAGAGTTTCGGAGATCAACCTAGCCAAAAACATTCAGTACTTC,CSARVSEINLAKNIQYF
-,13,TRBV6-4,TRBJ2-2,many,TGTGCCAGCAGTGACTGGAGGAGCGGGGAGCTGTTTTTT,CASSDWRSGELFF
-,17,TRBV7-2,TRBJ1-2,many,TGTGCCAGCAGCAAGGAGCTTCGGACAACCAGCTCCTATGGCTACACCTTC,CASSKELRTTSSYGYTF
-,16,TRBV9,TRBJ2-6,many,TGTGCCAGCAGCGTAGTGAAGGGTACTGGGGCCAACGTCCTGACTTTC,CASSVVKGTGANVLTF
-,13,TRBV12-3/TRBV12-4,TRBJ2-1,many,TGTGCCAGCAGTCTCCAGAGACAAAATGAGCAGTTCTTC,CASSLQRQNEQFF
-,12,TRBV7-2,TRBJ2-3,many,TGTGCCAGCAGCCCCGCAGAGGGTACGCAGTATTTT,CASSPAEGTQYF
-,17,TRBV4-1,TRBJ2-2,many,TGCGCCAGCAGCCAAGAGCTTGTTGGAGCTCACACCGGGGAGCTGTTTTTT,CASSQELVGAHTGELFF
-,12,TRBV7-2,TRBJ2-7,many,TGTGCCAGCAGCCTTTTTACGGGAGAGCAGTACTTC,CASSLFTGEQYF
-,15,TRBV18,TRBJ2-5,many,TGTGCCAGCTCGCCGGACCAGGCAGCCCAAGAGACCCAGTACTTC,CASSPDQAAQETQYF
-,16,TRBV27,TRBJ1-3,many,TGTGCCAGCAGCCGGTCGCGGGGAGCTACCTGGGACACCATATATTTT,CASSRSRGATWDTIYF
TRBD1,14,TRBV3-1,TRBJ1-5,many,TGTGCCAGCAGCCGACAGGGGGCCAATCAGCCCCAGCATTTT,CASSRQGANQPQHF
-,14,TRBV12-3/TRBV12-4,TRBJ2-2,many,TGTGCCAGCAGTTTCCGAGAAAACACCGGGGAGCTGTTTTTT,CASSFRENTGELFF
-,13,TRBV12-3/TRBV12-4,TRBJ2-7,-,TGTGCCAGCAGGTCCGGAGGGGCCTCCGAGCAGTACTTC,CASRSGGASEQYF
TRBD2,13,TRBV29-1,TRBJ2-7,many,TGCAGCGTTCGAACTAGCGGTGCCTACGAGCAGTACTTC,CSVRTSGAYEQYF
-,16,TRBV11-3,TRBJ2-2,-,TGTGCCAGCAGTCGTAGCGGCAACCATAGGACCGGGGAGCTGTTTTTT,CASSRSGNHRTGELFF
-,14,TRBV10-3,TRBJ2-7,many,TGTGCCATCAGTGGAAGGGGCAGCTCCTACGAGCAGTACTTC,CAISGRGSSYEQYF
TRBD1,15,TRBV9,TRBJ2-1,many,TGTGCCAGCAGCGTCGACAGGGGTCAGTACAATGAGCAGTTCTTC,CASSVDRGQYNEQFF
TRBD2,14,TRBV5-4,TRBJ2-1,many,TGTGCCAGCAGCTTCCCCGGACTAGCAAATGAGCAGTTCTTC,CASSFPGLANEQFF
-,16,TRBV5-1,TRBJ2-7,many,TGCGCCAGCAGCCGGGGGCCGACAGGGCATCCTAACGAGCAGTACTTC,CASSRGPTGHPNEQYF
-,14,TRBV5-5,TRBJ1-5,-,TGTGCCAGCAGCCCTCGCGTCGGCGGTCAGCCCCAGCATTTT,CASSPRVGGQPQHF
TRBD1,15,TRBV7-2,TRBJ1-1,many,TGTGCCAGCAGCTTAGGACAGGGGGCCCGAACTGAAGCTTTCTTT,CASSLGQGARTEAFF
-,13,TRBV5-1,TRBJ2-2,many,TGCGCCAGCAGCTTGAGAGTCACCGGGGAGCTGTTTTTT,CASSLRVTGELFF
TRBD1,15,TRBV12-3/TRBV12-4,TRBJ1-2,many,TGTGCCAGCACAACTACTCAGGGGGCGGGCTATGGCTACACCTTC,CASTTTQGAGYGYTF
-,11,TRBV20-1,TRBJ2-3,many,TGCAGTGCTTTTCTCACAGATACGCAGTATTTT,CSAFLTDTQYF